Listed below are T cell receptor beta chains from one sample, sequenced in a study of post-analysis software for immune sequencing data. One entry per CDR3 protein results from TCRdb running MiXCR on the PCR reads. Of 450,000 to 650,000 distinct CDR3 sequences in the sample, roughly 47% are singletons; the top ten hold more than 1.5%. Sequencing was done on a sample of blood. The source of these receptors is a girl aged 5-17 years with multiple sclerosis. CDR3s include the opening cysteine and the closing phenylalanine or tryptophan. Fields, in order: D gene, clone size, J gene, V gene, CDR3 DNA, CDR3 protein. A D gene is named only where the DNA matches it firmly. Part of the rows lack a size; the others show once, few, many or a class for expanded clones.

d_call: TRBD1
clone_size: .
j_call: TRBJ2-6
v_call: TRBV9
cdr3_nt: TGTGCCAGCAGCGTTTCCTCAGGGGGCGCGTATGGGGCCAACGTCCTGACTTTC
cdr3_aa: CASSVSSGGAYGANVLTF

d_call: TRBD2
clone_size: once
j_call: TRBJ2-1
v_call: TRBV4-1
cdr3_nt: TGCGCCAGCTTGGGCGCCGGACTAGCGGGATTGGGGGAGCAGTTCTTC
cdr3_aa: CASLGAGLAGLGEQFF

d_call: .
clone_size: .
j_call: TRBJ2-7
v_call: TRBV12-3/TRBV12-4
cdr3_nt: TGTGCCAGCAGGAGGTCTCGTCCCGAGAGCTACGAGCAGTACTTC
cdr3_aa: CASRRSRPESYEQYF

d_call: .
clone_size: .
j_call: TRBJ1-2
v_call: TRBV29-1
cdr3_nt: TGCAGCGTAGGAGACCGTAATTATGGCTACACCTTC
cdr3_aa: CSVGDRNYGYTF

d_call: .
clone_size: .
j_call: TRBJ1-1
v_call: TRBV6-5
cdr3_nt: TGTGCCAGCAGTGCCCTAGGGAGTGAAGCTTTCTTT
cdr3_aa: CASSALGSEAFF

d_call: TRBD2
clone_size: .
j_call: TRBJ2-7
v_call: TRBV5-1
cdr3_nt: TGCGCCAGCAGCGACGGACTAGCGGGAGGGCATGAGCAGTACTTC
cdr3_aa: CASSDGLAGGHEQYF

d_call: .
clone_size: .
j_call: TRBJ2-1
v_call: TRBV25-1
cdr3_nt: TGTGCCAGCAGTGACACAGACTACAATGAGCAGTTCTTC
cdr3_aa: CASSDTDYNEQFF

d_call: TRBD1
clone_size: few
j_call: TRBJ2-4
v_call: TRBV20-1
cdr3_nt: TGCAGTGCGGGACGAGGGACAGGGAGGAGTCAGTACTTC
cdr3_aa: CSAGRGTGRSQYF

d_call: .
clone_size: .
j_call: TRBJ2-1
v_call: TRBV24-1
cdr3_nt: TGTGCCACCAGTGGGGTCGCCGGATGGAATGAGCAGTTCTTC
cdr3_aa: CATSGVAGWNEQFF

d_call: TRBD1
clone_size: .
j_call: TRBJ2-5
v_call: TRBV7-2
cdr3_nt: TGTGCCAGCAGCTTCCGACAGGGGGCAGGGGAGCAGTACTTC
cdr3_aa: CASSFRQGAGEQYF